This entry concerns a single TCR beta chain. As yet, its antigen is unknown. Expressed TCRB transcripts were sequenced after all isolated RNA was converted to cDNA. Clones were read by immunoSEQ multiplex PCR, and TCRdb kept only the in-frame ones, dropping some. The sample contains roughly 140,000 clones, around 10% of which appear only once. The V gene's germline CDR1 is SGHRS and CDR2 YFSETQ. The CDR3 has 14 residues. Trimming stripped 6 bases from V and 9 bases from J, with 19 bases between. This entry comes from a study of beta chain features in type 1 diabetes. General study points: Lower insertion and higher deletion counts appeared at VDJ junctions in type 1 diabetes patients.

Sort purity for all populations was recorded as exceeding 98%. The chain recombines TRBV5-1 with TRBJ2-1; D is unclear. Sequencing was performed on central memory CD4+ T cells from blood. The clonotype originates from a man between 18 and 29 years old in good health. CDR3 sequence (DNA): TGCGCCAGCACCAAGACGGATTCCATGAGTGAGCAGTTCTTC. It encodes CASTKTDSMSEQFF.